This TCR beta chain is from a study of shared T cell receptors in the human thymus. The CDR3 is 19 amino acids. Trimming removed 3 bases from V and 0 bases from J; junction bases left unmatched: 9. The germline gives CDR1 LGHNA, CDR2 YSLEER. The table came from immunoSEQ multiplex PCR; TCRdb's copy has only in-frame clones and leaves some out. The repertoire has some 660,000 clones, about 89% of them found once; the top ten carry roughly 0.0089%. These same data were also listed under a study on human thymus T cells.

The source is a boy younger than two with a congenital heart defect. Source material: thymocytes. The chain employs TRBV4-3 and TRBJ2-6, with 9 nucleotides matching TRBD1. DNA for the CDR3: TGCGCCAGCAGCCAGGAGCAACCGGGACAGGGCTCTGGGGCCAACGTCCTGACTTTC. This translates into CASSQEQPGQGSGANVLTF.